This T cell receptor beta chain was captured by sequencing in a study of cytomegalovirus exposure and HLA in healthy donors. Primers included in the PCR were 60 Vbeta and 13 Jbeta primers. Here immunoSEQ multiplex PCR was the method, and the copy in TCRdb shows in-frame clones only, minus some. The sample lists roughly 200,000 clones, roughly 91% occurring once. Per the germline V gene, CDR1 is MGHDK and CDR2 is SYGVNS. There are 12 residues in the CDR3. V lost 4 bases and J lost 6; bases outside the gene matches: 1. The rearrangement uses TRBV25-1 and TRBJ2-7; 9 bases line up with TRBD1. What was sequenced was PBMCs. The sequence derives from a young woman in good health and CMV-seronegative. Written as DNA, the CDR3 is TGTGCCAGCAGTGCGACAGGGGGCGAGCAGTACTTC. Amino acid sequence: CASSATGGEQYF.